This TCR beta chain was profiled in a study of response to subunit inactivated influenza vaccine. This clonotype was seen more than once but under ten times. MiXCR, applied by TCRdb to the RT-PCR reads, yields one record per CDR3 protein. The data contain hundreds of thousands of distinct CDR3 sequences, over 9.5% of them seen just once; the ten biggest clones take up 10%. The material was PBMCs from blood, obtained on the day of vaccination. The receptor's source is a man aged 45-65 years who received an inactivated influenza vaccine.

CDR3 sequence (DNA): TGCGCCAGCAGCCAAGGGGTAGCGGGGGGAGATACGCAGTATTTT. Protein product: CASSQGVAGGDTQYF. The chain uses TRBV4-1 and TRBJ2-3, with TRBD2 matching 10 bases. V was clipped by 1 base and J by 5 bases; unmatched bases: 3. Germline V lookup: CDR1 MGHRA, CDR2 YSYEKL. This CDR3 has 15 residues.